This TCR beta chain was identified in a study of T-cell reconstitution after alpha-beta-depleted transplantation in children. This sample's TCRbeta library carried unique molecular identifier barcodes. Via MiXCR, TCRdb re-called the PCR reads, giving one row per CDR3 protein. The data show about 360,000 distinct CDR3 sequences, approximately 12% seen once. The CDR3 length is 13 residues. Per germline, CDR1 LNHDA and CDR2 SQIVND (reference sequence). The trim removed 4 bases at V and 8 bases at J, leaving 5 bases unmatched. This clonotype was detected once. The material sequenced was PBMCs, taken from the stem cell graft. The clonotype comes from a human donor who donated a stem cell graft to a child with Fanconi anemia. The chain combines TRBV19 with TRBJ2-1, with 7 bases lining up with TRBD1. The CDR3 nucleotides read TGTGCCAGTAGTAGAACCCAGGGGGATGAGCAGTTCTTC. Translation gives CASSRTQGDEQFF.